Listed here is a single T cell receptor beta chain. Its target is unknown. Germline V gene data show CDR1 as SQVTM and CDR2 as ANQGSEA. The CDR3 spans 15 residues. V gave up 2 bases and J gave up 0 bases, with 11 bases separating them. Noted treatment: treatment-naive control, cytoreductive nephrectomy. This specimen comes from a study of radiation and T cells in renal cell carcinoma. Study observations and caveats: Top 100 clonotypes averaged about 54% in irradiated versus about 40% in nephrectomy-only tumors.

Libraries were prepared by immunoSEQ multiplex PCR; TCRdb keeps only in-frame clonotypes and omits some of them. The top ten clones hold about 20% of a sample with about 23,000 clones, over 50% of them seen once. Material: tumor tissue, obtained from a patient whose treatment was nephrectomy without radiotherapy. This receptor was identified in a human donor with renal cell carcinoma. This chain connects TRBV29-1 to TRBJ1-3; the D gene is possibly TRBD1 (5 bases). The CDR3 DNA reads TGCAGCGTTGAATGGGTGGGGACCTCTGGAAACACCATATATTTT. Protein: CSVEWVGTSGNTIYF.